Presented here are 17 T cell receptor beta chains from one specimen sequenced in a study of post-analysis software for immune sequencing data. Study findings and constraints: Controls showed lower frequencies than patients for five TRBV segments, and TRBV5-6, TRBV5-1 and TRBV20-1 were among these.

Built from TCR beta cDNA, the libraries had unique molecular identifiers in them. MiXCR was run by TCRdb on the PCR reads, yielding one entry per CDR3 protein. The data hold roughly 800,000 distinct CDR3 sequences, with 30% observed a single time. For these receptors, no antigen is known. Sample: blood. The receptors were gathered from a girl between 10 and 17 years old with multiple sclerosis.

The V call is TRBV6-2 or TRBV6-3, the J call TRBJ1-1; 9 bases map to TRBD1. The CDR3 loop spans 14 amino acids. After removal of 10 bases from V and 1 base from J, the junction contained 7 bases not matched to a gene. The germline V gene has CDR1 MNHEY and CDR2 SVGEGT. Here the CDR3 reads CATRTGAENTEAFF. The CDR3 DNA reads TGTGCCACCAGGACAGGGGCCGAGAACACTGAAGCTTTCTTT.

CDR3 amino acids: CASSLARMGGYTF. The DNA of the CDR3 is TGTGCCAGCAGCTTAGCCAGGATGGGTGGCTACACCTTC. The chain recombines TRBV7-2 with TRBJ1-2; D gene uncertain. Looked up from germline, CDR1 is SGHTA and CDR2 is FQGNSA. This CDR3 has 13 amino acids. V lost 0 bases, J lost 7 bases, and 9 bases lay in between.

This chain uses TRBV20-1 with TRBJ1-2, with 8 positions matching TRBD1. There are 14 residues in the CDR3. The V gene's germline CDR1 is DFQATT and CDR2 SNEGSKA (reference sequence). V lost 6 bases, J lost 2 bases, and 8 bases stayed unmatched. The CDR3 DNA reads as TGCAGTGCAACCCGGGACAGGACAAACTATGGCTACACCTTC. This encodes CSATRDRTNYGYTF.

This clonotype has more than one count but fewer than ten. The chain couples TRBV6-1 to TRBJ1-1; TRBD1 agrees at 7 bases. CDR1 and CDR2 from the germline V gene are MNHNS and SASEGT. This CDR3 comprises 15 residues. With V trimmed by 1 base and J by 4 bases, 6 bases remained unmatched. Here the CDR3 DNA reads TGTGCCAGCAGTGAAGTCGAGGGGGCGGGCACTGAAGCTTTCTTT. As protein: CASSEVEGAGTEAFF.

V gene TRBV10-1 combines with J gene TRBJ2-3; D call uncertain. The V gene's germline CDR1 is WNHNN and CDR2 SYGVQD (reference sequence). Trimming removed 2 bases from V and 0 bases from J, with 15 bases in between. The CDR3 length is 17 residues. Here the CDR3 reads CASSELKGMISTDTQYF. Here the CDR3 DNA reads TGCGCCAGCAGTGAGCTTAAGGGAATGATAAGCACAGATACGCAGTATTTT.

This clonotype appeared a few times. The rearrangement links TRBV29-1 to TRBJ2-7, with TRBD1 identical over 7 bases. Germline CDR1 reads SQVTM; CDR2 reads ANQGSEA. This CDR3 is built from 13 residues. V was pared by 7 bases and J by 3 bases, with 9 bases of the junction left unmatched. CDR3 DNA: TGCAGCGCGTTACAGGGGACAGACTACGAGCAGTACTTC. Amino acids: CSALQGTDYEQYF.

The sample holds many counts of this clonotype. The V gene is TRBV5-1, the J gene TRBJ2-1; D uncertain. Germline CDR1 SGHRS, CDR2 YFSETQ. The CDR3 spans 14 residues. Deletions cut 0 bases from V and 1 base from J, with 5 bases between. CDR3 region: CASSLDGSYNEQFF. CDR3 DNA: TGCGCCAGCAGCTTGGACGGATCCTACAATGAGCAGTTCTTC.

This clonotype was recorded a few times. In DNA form, the CDR3 reads TGTGCCAGCAGCTCACGGCTTCAAGAGACCCAGTACTTC. It is translated as CASSSRLQETQYF. The V gene is TRBV7-2, the J gene TRBJ2-5; no clear D gene. There are 13 residues in the CDR3. CDR1 and CDR2 (germline): SGHTA, FQGNSA. V lost 4 bases and J 2 bases, leaving 8 bases between the germline ends.

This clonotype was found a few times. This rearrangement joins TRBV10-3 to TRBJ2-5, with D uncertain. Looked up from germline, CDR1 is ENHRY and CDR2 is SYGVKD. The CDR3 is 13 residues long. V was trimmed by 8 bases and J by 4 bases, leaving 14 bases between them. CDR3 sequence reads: CAIGNAGRETQYF. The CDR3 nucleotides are TGTGCCATCGGGAATGCAGGTCGAGAGACCCAGTACTTC.

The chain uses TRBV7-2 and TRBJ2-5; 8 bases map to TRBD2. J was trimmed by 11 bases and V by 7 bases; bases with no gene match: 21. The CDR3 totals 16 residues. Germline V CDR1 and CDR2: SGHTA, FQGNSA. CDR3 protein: CASNSGASGRYNEQYF. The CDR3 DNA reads TGTGCCAGCAATTCGGGGGCTAGCGGGCGATACAATGAGCAGTACTTC.

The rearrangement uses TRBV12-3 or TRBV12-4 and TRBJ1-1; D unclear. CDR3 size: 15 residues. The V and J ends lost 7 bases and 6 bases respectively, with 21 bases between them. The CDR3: CASTLPEDASSEAFF. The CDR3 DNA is TGTGCCAGCACCTTACCTGAGGACGCAAGCTCTGAAGCTTTCTTT.

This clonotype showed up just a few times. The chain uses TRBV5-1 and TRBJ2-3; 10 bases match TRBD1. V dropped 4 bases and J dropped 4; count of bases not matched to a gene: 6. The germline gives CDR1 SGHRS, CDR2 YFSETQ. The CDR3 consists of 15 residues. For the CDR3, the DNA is TGCGCCAGCAGCCCGGGACAGGGGTTCGCAGATACGCAGTATTTT. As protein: CASSPGQGFADTQYF.

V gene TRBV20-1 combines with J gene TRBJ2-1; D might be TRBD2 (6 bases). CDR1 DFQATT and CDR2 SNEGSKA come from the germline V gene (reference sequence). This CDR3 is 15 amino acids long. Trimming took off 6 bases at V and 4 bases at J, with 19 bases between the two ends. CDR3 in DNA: TGCAGTGCGGGGCCGGGACTTCTCCTTTACAATGAGCAGTTCTTC. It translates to CSAGPGLLLYNEQFF.

CDR3 residues: CATRDGGLVRDTQYF. CDR3 nucleotides: TGTGCCACCCGCGACGGGGGGCTCGTCAGAGATACGCAGTATTTT. J is TRBJ2-3 and V is TRBV10-3; tentative D call: TRBD2 (7 bases). CDR1 and CDR2 from the germline V gene are ENHRY and SYGVKD. This CDR3 contains 15 residues. V was clipped by 10 bases and J by 5 bases, with 22 bases between them.

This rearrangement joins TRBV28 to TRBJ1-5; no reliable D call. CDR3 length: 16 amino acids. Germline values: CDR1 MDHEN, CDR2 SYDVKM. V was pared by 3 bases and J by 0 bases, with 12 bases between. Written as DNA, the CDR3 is TGTGCCAGCAGTTTTTACGGGATTGGTAGCAATCAGCCCCAGCATTTT. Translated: CASSFYGIGSNQPQHF. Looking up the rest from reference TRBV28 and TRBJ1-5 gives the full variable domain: DVKVTQSSRYLVKRTGEKVFLECVQDMDHENMFWYRQDPGLGLRLIYFSYDVKMKEKGDIPEGYSVSREKKERFSLILESASTNQTSMYLCASSFYGIGSNQPQHFGDGTRLSIL.

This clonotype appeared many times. The CDR3: CSVTDRVGSPLHF. DNA of the CDR3: TGCAGCGTTACGGACAGGGTAGGATCACCCCTCCACTTT. The V gene is TRBV29-1, the J gene TRBJ1-6, with 8 bases aligning to TRBD1. The length of the CDR3 is 13 residues. After removal of 5 bases from V and 10 bases from J, the junction contained 7 bases not matched to a gene. CDR1 and CDR2 (germline): SQVTM, ANQGSEA.

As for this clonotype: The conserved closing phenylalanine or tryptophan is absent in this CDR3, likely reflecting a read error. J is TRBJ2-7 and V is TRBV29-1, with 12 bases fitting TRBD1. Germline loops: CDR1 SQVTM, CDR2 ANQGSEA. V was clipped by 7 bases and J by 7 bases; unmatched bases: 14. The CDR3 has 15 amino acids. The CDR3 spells CSEPNRDRGLREQYC. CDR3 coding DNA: TGCAGCGAACCAAACCGGGACAGGGGGCTTAGGGAGCAGTACTGC.